These 22 T cell receptor beta chains came from one sample sequenced in a study of T cell changes during pregnancy in multiple sclerosis. TCRdb's table, derived via immunoSEQ multiplex PCR, lists solely in-frame clones and lacks some. The sample records 40,000 to 55,000 clones, approximately 89% being singletons. The sequencing used CD8+ T cells from peripheral blood mononuclear cells, collected in the second trimester of pregnancy. These receptors originate from a female donor with multiple sclerosis, enrolled in a pregnancy study.

The gene calls are TRBV7-2 and TRBJ1-2, with 11 nucleotides matching TRBD1. The V gene's germline CDR1 is SGHTA and CDR2 FQGNSA. V trimming: 4 bases; J trimming: 8 bases; junction bases outside the gene matches: 6. The CDR3 has 14 amino acids. The CDR3 sequence: CASSWTGGGGGYTF. The CDR3 DNA follows: TGTGCCAGCAGCTGGACAGGGGGCGGCGGCGGCTACACCTTC.

The chain employs TRBV7-9 and TRBJ2-7, with D possibly matching TRBD1 (5 bases). There are 12 residues in the CDR3. Germline V CDR1 and CDR2: SEHNR, FQNEAQ (reference sequence). V was cut by 10 bases and J by 2 bases, with 12 bases left in between. The CDR3 loop is CATRGSTYEQYF. CDR3 DNA: TGTGCCACTAGGGGTAGTACCTACGAGCAGTACTTC.

This clone appeared a single time. The chain combines TRBV7-9 with TRBJ2-5, with TRBD1 identical over 8 bases. V was pared by 3 bases and J by 4 bases, with 4 bases of the junction left unmatched. Germline V CDR1 and CDR2: SEHNR, FQNEAQ (reference sequence). The CDR3 loop spans 14 amino acids. CDR3 loop: CASSFGQGSETQYF. In DNA form, the CDR3 reads TGTGCCAGCAGCTTCGGACAGGGTTCAGAGACCCAGTACTTC.

This chain links TRBV6-4 with TRBJ1-5, with D possibly being TRBD1 (5 bases). Deletions cut 10 bases from V and 0 bases from J, with 16 bases between. The CDR3 consists of 15 residues. Germline V gives CDR1 MRHNA, CDR2 SNTAGT. As DNA, the CDR3 is TGTGCCATCCCCTGGGGGGGACCTAGCAATCAGCCCCAGCATTTT. Its translation is CAIPWGGPSNQPQHF.

The chain has TRBV18 and TRBJ2-1; 7 nucleotides match TRBD1. The CDR3 has 16 amino acids. The ends lost 0 bases at V and 5 bases at J; junction bases unmatched: 7. Germline CDR1 and CDR2: KGHSH and LQKENI. The CDR3 loop is CASSPPGGPLDNEQFF. CDR3 bases: TGTGCCAGCTCACCACCAGGGGGCCCCCTTGACAATGAGCAGTTCTTC. The complete variable domain, with remaining parts taken from reference TRBV18 and TRBJ2-1, reads NAGVMQNPRHLVRRRGQEARLRCSPMKGHSHVYWYRQLPEEGLKFMVYLQKENIIDESGMPKERFSAEFPKEGPSILRIQQVVRGDSAAYFCASSPPGGPLDNEQFFGPGTRLTVL.

This chain uses TRBV9 with TRBJ2-7, with 8 nucleotides matching TRBD2. J lost 2 bases, V lost 0 bases, and 4 bases had no gene match. The CDR3 length is 15 residues. Germline CDR1 is SGDLS and CDR2 is YYNGEE. This chain's CDR3 is CASSVGVAGTYEQYF. The DNA for the CDR3 is TGTGCCAGCAGCGTAGGGGTAGCGGGGACCTACGAGCAGTACTTC.

The J gene is TRBJ2-5, the V gene TRBV29-1; 10 positions agree with TRBD1. Trimming removed 7 bases from V and 5 bases from J; junction bases left unmatched: 10. The CDR3 runs to 14 residues. Germline CDR1 SQVTM, CDR2 ANQGSEA. CDR3: CSEVGGTGEETQYF. CDR3 DNA sequence: TGCAGCGAGGTGGGGGGGACAGGGGAGGAGACCCAGTACTTC. Complete variable domain (other parts from reference TRBV29-1 and TRBJ2-5): SAVISQKPSRDICQRGTSLTIQCQVDSQVTMMFWYRQQPGQSLTLIATANQGSEATYESGFVIDKFPISRPNLTFSTLTVSNMSPEDSSIYLCSEVGGTGEETQYFGPGTRLLVL.

The chain recombines TRBV28 with TRBJ1-1, with 12 bases identical to TRBD1. J lost 2 bases, V lost 5 bases, and 6 bases had no gene match. The germline CDR1 and CDR2 sequences are MDHEN and SYDVKM. The CDR3 extends over 16 amino acids. CDR3 loop: CASSHRDRGLNTEAFF. In nucleotides, the CDR3 is TGTGCCAGCAGTCACCGGGACAGGGGGCTCAACACTGAAGCTTTCTTT.

The chain links TRBV29-1 to TRBJ2-7; TRBD1 matches at 8 bases. V lost 3 bases, J lost 2 bases, and 0 bases stayed unmatched. The CDR3 runs to 12 residues. Germline V gene lookup returns CDR1 SQVTM and CDR2 ANQGSEA. Written as DNA, the CDR3 is TGCAGCGTTGAGGGACAGGCCTACGAGCAGTACTTC. This codes for CSVEGQAYEQYF.

The J gene is TRBJ2-7, the V gene TRBV30; TRBD1 matches at 7 bases. The CDR3 runs 12 residues. CDR1 GTSNPN and CDR2 SVGIG come from the germline V gene (reference sequence). V gave up 7 bases and J gave up 5 bases; unmatched junction bases: 8. The CDR3: CASTEDRHEQYF. CDR3 DNA sequence: TGTGCCTCGACCGAGGACAGGCACGAGCAGTACTTC.

This chain joins TRBV7-6 and TRBJ2-2, with D possibly matching TRBD2 (5 bases). Germline CDR1 is SGHVS and CDR2 is FNYEAQ. Trimming shortened V by 8 bases and J by 6 bases, and 7 bases separated the two germline ends. The CDR3 length is 11 residues. For the CDR3, the DNA is TGTGCCAGCCGAGGGCCCGGGGAGCTGTTTTTT. Protein product: CASRGPGELFF. Full variable domain (outside the CDR3, taken from reference TRBV7-6 and TRBJ2-2): GAGVSQSPRYKVTKRGQDVALRCDPISGHVSLYWYRQALGQGPEFLTYFNYEAQQDKSGLPNDRFSAERPEGSISTLTIQRTEQRDSAMYRCASRGPGELFFGEGSRLTVL.

V usage is TRBV19 and J usage is TRBJ2-3; 9 bases match TRBD2. The trim removed 7 bases at V and 4 bases at J, leaving 15 bases unmatched. The germline CDR1 and CDR2 sequences are LNHDA and SQIVND (reference sequence). This CDR3 has 17 amino acids. CDR3 in amino acids: CASTPDRRGGVPDTQYF. The DNA of the CDR3 is TGTGCCAGTACTCCGGACCGGCGGGGGGGAGTCCCAGATACGCAGTATTTT.

The chain recombines TRBV11-3 with TRBJ2-5; 9 nucleotides align to TRBD2. The CDR3 covers 13 residues. Trimming took 5 bases from V and 3 from J; bases not matched to a gene: 1. The germline CDR1 and CDR2 sequences are SGHNT and YENEEA. The chain's CDR3 is CASSQRGEETQYF. In DNA form, the CDR3 reads TGTGCCAGCAGCCAGCGGGGGGAAGAGACCCAGTACTTC.

The table lists this clone with a few counts. This sequence joins TRBV5-4 and TRBJ1-1; D might be TRBD1 (5 bases). The CDR3 contains 12 residues. CDR1 is SGHNT and CDR2 is YYREEE in the germline V gene (reference sequence). Trimming pared 9 bases from V and 5 bases from J, leaving 14 bases between. CDR3 nucleotides: TGTGCCACCTATGGGGGGATAACTGAAGCTTTCTTT. It encodes CATYGGITEAFF.

This clone was observed a few times. This chain uses TRBV20-1 with TRBJ2-7; D unresolved. V lost 5 bases and J 3 bases, leaving 8 bases between the germline ends. Germline CDR1 reads DFQATT; CDR2 reads SNEGSKA (reference sequence). The CDR3 loop spans 11 amino acids. The CDR3 DNA is TGCAGTGCTCCACAAATCTACGAGCAGTACTTC. Protein sequence: CSAPQIYEQYF.

J is TRBJ2-7 and V is TRBV9; D possibly corresponds to TRBD1 (6 bases). Germline V gene sequence: CDR1 SGDLS, CDR2 YYNGEE. This CDR3 is built from 14 residues. Trimming removed 5 bases from V and 3 bases from J, with 15 bases in between. The CDR3: CASSRAGANYEQYF. CDR3 DNA sequence: TGTGCCAGCAGTAGAGCAGGGGCCAACTACGAGCAGTACTTC.

The chain is built from TRBV4-3 and TRBJ1-5; D remains ambiguous. The CDR3 contains 15 residues. The germline V gene encodes CDR1 LGHNA and CDR2 YSLEER. V lost 0 bases, J lost 5 bases, and 11 bases lay in between. CDR3 sequence reads: CASSQEDRGHQPQHF. DNA of the CDR3: TGCGCCAGCAGCCAAGAGGATCGGGGTCATCAGCCCCAGCATTTT.

This chain uses TRBV4-2 with TRBJ2-2; 14 nucleotides align to TRBD2. Per the germline V gene, CDR1 is LGHNA and CDR2 is YNFKEQ. V dropped 4 bases and J dropped 6; count of bases not matched to a gene: 4. The CDR3 is 16 amino acids. CDR3 bases: TGTGCCAGCAGCCCCTGGACTAGCGGGGGGTCCGGGGAGCTGTTTTTT. This codes for CASSPWTSGGSGELFF.

The chain carries TRBV14 and TRBJ2-7; possible D gene TRBD1, 5 bases. With 1 base removed from V and 2 bases from J, the gap between germline ends came to 15 bases. Germline V lookup: CDR1 SGHDN, CDR2 FVKESK. The CDR3 loop spans 16 amino acids. CDR3 protein: CASSQAITRVTYEQYF. DNA of the CDR3: TGTGCCAGCAGCCAAGCGATCACCAGGGTAACCTACGAGCAGTACTTC.

The gene calls are TRBV4-1 and TRBJ1-2, with a weak D call TRBD1 (5 bases). Trimming removed 1 base from V and 3 bases from J, with 9 bases in between. In germline, CDR1 is MGHRA, CDR2 YSYEKL. The CDR3 consists of 14 residues. The CDR3 sequence: CASSQGQTDYGYTF. CDR3 coding DNA: TGCGCCAGCAGCCAAGGCCAGACAGACTATGGCTACACCTTC.

The chain joins TRBV12-5 to TRBJ2-2, with D possibly TRBD2 on 6 matching bases. CDR1 and CDR2 from the germline V gene are LGHNT and FRNRAP. Trimming left V 0 bases short and J 3 bases short, with 14 bases between. This CDR3 is built from 17 residues. CDR3 sequence reads: CASGLVIEEGYTGELFF. The CDR3 DNA reads as TGTGCTAGTGGTTTGGTTATAGAGGAGGGCTACACCGGGGAGCTGTTTTTT.

The chain has TRBV4-1 and TRBJ1-2, with a tentative D call TRBD1 (6 bases). Germline CDR1 MGHRA, CDR2 YSYEKL. The length of the CDR3 is 15 residues. V was clipped by 0 bases and J by 7 bases, with 15 bases between them. CDR3 in DNA: TGCGCCAGCAGCCAAGATTTCACTGGACAGCTTGGCTACACCTTC. This gives the protein CASSQDFTGQLGYTF.